This TCR beta chain was sequenced in a study of early T cells in non-severe SARS-CoV-2 infection. The CDR3 covers 13 residues. J lost 2 bases, V lost 7 bases, and 8 bases had no gene match. CDR1 and CDR2 (germline): SQVTM, ANQGSEA. There are a few counts of this clonotype. Individually, cDNA molecules had unique molecular identifiers attached to them. A single record per CDR3 protein comes from TCRdb applying MiXCR to the 5' RACE reads. The sample has around 19,000 distinct CDR3 sequences, over 4% seen once. Sample: whole blood. This clonotype was obtained from an adult who was a healthcare worker with PCR-confirmed SARS-CoV-2 infection or an uninfected control (not recorded which). This sequence joins TRBV29-1 and TRBJ2-7; 7 nucleotides line up with TRBD1. As DNA, the CDR3 is TGCAGCGCCCGGGACAGTCCAACCTACGAGCAGTACTTC. It specifies CSARDSPTYEQYF.